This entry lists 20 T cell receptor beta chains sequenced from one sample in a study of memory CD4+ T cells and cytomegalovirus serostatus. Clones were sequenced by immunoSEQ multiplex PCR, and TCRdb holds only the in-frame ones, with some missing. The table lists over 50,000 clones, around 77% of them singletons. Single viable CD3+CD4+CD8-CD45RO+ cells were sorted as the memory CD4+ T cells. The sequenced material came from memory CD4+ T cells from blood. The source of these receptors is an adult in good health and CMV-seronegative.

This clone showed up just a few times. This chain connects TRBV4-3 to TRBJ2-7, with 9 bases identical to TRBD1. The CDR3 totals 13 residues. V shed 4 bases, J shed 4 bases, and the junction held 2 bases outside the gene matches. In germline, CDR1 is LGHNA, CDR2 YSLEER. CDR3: CASSPDRGYEQYF. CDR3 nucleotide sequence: TGCGCCAGCAGCCCCGACAGGGGGTACGAGCAGTACTTC.

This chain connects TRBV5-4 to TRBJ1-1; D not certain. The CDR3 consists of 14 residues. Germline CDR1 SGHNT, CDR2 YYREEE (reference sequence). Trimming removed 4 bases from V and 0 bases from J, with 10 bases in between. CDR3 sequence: CASSPKNMNTEAFF. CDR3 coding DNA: TGTGCCAGCAGCCCGAAAAACATGAACACTGAAGCTTTCTTT.

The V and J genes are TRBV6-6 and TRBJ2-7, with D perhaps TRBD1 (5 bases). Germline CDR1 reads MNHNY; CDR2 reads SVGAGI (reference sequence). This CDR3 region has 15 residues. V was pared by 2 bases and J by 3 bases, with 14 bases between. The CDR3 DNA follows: TGTGCCAGCAGTTACCCGGCTCAGGGAATCTACGAGCAGTACTTC. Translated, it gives CASSYPAQGIYEQYF.

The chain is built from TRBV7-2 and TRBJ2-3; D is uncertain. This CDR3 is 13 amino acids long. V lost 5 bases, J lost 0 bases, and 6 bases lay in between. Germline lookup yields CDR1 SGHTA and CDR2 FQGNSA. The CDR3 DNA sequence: TGTGCCAGCAGCGGAACTAGCACAGATACGCAGTATTTT. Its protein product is CASSGTSTDTQYF.

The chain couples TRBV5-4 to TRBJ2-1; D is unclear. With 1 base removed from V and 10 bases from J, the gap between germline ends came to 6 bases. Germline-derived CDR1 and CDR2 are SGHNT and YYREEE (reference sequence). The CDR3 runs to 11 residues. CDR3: CASSLLHEQFF. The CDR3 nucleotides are TGTGCCAGCAGCTTGTTACACGAGCAGTTCTTC.

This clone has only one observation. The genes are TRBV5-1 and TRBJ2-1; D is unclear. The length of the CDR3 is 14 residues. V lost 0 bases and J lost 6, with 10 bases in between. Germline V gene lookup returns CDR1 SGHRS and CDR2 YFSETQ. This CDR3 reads CASSLASPSNEQFF. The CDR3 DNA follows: TGCGCCAGCAGCTTGGCCTCCCCAAGCAATGAGCAGTTCTTC.

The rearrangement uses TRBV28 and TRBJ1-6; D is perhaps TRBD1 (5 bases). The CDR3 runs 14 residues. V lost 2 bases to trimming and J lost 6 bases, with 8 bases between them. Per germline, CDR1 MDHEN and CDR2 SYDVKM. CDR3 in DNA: TGTGCCAGCAGTTTAGGGGGTCTTAATTCACCCCTCCACTTT. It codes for CASSLGGLNSPLHF.

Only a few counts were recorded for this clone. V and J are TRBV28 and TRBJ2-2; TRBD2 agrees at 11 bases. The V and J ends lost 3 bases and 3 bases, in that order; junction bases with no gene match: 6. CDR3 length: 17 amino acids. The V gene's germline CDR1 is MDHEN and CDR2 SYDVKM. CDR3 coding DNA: TGTGCCAGCAGTTTCGGGACTAGCGGACTGTACACCGGGGAGCTGTTTTTT. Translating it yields CASSFGTSGLYTGELFF.

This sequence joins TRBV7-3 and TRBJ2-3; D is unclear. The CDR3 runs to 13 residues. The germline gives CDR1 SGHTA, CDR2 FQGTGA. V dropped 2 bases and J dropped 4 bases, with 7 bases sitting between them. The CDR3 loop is CASSLREADTQYF. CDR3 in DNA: TGTGCCAGCAGCTTACGTGAGGCAGATACGCAGTATTTT.

The DNA for the CDR3 is TGTGCCAGCAGCAGGGAACCTCGGGCCGGGGAGCTGTTTTTT. It specifies CASSREPRAGELFF. This sequence joins TRBV5-4 and TRBJ2-2, with D unclear. Germline CDR1 SGHNT, CDR2 YYREEE (reference sequence). V was trimmed by 4 bases and J by 6 bases, leaving 13 bases between them. The CDR3 sequence is 14 residues long.

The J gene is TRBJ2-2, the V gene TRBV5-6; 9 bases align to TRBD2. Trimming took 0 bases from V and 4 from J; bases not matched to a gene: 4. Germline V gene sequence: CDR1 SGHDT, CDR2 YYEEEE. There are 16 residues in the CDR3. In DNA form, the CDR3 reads TGTGCCAGCAGCTTGGCCACACTAGCGGGCACCGGGGAGCTGTTTTTT. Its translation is CASSLATLAGTGELFF. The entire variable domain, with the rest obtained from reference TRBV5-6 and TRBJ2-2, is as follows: DAGVTQSPTHLIKTRGQQVTLRCSPKSGHDTVSWYQQALGQGPQFIFQYYEEEERQRGNFPDRFSGHQFPNYSSELNVNALLLGDSALYLCASSLATLAGTGELFFGEGSRLTVL.

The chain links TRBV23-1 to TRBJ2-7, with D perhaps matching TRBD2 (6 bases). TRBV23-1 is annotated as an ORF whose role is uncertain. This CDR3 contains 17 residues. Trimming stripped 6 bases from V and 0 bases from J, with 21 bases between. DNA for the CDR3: TGCGCCAGCAGCCAACCCCCTCGAACGGGAGCCTCCTACGAGCAGTACTTC. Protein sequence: CASSQPPRTGASYEQYF.

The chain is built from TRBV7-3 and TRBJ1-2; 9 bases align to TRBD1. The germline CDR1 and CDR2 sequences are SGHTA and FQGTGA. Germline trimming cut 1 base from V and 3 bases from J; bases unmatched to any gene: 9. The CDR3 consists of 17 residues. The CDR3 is CASSLKGPRTGDYGYTF. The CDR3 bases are TGTGCCAGCAGCTTAAAGGGTCCTCGGACAGGGGACTATGGCTACACCTTC.

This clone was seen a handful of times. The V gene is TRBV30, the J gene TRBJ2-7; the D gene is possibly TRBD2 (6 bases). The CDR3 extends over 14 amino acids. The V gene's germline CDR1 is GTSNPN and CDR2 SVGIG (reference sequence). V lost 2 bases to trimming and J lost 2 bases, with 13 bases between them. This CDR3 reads CAWSTGTRAYEQYF. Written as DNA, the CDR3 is TGTGCCTGGAGTACCGGGACTCGTGCCTACGAGCAGTACTTC.

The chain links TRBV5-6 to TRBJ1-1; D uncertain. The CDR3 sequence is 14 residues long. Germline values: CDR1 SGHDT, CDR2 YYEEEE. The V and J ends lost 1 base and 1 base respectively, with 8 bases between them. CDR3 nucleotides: TGTGCCAGCAGCTTGCCAGTAAAGAACACTGAAGCTTTCTTT. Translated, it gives CASSLPVKNTEAFF.

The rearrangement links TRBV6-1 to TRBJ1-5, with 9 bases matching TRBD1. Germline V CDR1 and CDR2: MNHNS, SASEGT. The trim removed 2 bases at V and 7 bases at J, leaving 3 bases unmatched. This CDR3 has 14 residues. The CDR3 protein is CASSERQGGQPQHF. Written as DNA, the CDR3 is TGTGCCAGCAGTGAAAGACAGGGGGGCCAGCCCCAGCATTTT.

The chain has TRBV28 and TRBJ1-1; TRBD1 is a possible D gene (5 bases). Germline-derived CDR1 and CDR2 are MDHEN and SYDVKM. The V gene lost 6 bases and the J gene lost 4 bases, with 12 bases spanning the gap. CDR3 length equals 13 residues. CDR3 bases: TGTGCCAGCAGGGCGGGGGGGGTCACTGAAGCTTTCTTT. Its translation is CASRAGGVTEAFF. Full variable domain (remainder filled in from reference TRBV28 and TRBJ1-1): DVKVTQSSRYLVKRTGEKVFLECVQDMDHENMFWYRQDPGLGLRLIYFSYDVKMKEKGDIPEGYSVSREKKERFSLILESASTNQTSMYLCASRAGGVTEAFFGQGTRLTVV.

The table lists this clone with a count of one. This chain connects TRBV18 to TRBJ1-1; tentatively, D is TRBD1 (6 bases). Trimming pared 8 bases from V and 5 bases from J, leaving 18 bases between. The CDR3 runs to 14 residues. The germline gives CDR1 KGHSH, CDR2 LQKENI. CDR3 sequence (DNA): TGTGCCAGCACACAGCAAGGGGGGGGGACTGAAGCTTTCTTT. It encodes CASTQQGGGTEAFF. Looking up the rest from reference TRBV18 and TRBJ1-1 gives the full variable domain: NAGVMQNPRHLVRRRGQEARLRCSPMKGHSHVYWYRQLPEEGLKFMVYLQKENIIDESGMPKERFSAEFPKEGPSILRIQQVVRGDSAAYFCASTQQGGGTEAFFGQGTRLTVV.

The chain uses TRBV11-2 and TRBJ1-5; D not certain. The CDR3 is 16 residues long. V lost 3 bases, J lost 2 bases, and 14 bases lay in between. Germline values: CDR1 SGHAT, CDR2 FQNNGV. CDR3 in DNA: TGTGCCAGCAGCTTCCCGACCGCGGACGGCAATCAGCCCCAGCATTTT. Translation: CASSFPTADGNQPQHF.

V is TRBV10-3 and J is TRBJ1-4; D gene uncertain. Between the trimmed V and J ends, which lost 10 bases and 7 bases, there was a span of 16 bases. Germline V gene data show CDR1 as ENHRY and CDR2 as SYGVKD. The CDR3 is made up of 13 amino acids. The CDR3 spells CASKQSPTEKLFF. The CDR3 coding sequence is TGTGCCAGCAAACAGTCCCCTACTGAAAAACTGTTTTTT.